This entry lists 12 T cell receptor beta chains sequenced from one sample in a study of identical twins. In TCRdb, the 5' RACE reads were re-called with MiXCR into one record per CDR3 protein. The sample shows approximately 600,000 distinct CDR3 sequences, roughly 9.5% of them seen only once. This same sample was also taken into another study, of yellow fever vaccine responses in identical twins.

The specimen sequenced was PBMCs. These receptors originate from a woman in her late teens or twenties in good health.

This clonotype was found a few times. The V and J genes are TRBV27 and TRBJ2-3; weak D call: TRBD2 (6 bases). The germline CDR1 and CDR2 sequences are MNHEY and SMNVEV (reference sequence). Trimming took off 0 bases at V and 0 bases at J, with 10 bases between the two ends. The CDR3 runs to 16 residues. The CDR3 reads CASSLSSDYSTDTQYF. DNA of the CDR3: TGTGCCAGCAGTTTATCTTCGGACTATAGCACAGATACGCAGTATTTT.

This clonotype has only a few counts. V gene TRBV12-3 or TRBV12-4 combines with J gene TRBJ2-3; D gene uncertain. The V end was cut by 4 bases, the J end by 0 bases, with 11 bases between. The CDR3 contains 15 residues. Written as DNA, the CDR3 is TGTGCCAGCAGTTCTATCATATCTAGCACAGATACGCAGTATTTT. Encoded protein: CASSSIISSTDTQYF.

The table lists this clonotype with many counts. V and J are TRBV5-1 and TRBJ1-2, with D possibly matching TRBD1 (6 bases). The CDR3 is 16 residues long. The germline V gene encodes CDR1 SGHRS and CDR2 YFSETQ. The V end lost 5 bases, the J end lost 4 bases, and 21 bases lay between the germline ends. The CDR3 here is CASRARGGLHLYGYTF. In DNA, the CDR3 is TGCGCCAGCAGAGCCAGGGGAGGCCTCCACCTCTATGGCTACACCTTC.

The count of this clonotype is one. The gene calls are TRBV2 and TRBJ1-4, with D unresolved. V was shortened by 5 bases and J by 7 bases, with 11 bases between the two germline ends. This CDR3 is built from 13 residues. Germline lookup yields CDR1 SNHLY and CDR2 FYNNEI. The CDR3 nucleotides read TGTGCCAGCAGTATTCTCAGTGGTGAAAAACTGTTTTTT. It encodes CASSILSGEKLFF.

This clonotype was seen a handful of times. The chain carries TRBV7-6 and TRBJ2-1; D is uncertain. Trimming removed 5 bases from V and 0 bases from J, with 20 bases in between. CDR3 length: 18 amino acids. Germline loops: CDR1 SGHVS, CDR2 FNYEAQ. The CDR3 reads CASSPPGPGGFSYNEQFF. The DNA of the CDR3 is TGTGCCAGCAGCCCCCCGGGCCCGGGTGGGTTCTCCTACAATGAGCAGTTCTTC. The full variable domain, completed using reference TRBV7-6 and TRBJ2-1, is GAGVSQSPRYKVTKRGQDVALRCDPISGHVSLYWYRQALGQGPEFLTYFNYEAQQDKSGLPNDRFSAERPEGSISTLTIQRTEQRDSAMYRCASSPPGPGGFSYNEQFFGPGTRLTVL.

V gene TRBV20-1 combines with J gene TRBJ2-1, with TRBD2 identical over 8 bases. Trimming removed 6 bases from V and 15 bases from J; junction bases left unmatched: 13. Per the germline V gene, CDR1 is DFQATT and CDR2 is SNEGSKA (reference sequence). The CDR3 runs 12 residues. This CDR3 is CSAPGPGTSLFF. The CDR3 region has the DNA TGCAGTGCGCCCGGGCCGGGGACTAGTCTGTTCTTC.

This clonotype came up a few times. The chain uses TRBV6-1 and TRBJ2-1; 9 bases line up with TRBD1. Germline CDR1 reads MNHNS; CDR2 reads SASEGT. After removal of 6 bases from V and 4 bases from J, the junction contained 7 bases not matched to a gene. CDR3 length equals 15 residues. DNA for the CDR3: TGTGCCAGCAGCCAGACAGGGGGAAAGTACAATGAGCAGTTCTTC. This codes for CASSQTGGKYNEQFF.

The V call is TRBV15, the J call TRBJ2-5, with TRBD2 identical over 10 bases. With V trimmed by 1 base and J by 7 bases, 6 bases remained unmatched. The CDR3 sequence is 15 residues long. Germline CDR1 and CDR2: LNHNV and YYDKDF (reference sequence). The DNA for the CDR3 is TGTGCCACCAGCAGAGTTACTAGCGGGACGGTGACCCAGTACTTC. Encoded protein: CATSRVTSGTVTQYF.

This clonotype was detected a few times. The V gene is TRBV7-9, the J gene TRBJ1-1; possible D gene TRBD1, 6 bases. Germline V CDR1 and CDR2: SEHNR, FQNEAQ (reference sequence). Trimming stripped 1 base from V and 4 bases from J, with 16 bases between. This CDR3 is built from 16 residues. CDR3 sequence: CASSLGGAGGGTEAFF. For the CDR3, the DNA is TGTGCCAGCAGCTTAGGGGGAGCGGGGGGCGGCACTGAAGCTTTCTTT.

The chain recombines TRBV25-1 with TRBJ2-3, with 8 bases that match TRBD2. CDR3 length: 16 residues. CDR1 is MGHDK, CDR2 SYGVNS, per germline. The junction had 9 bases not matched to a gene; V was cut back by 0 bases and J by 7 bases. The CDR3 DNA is TGTGCCAGCAGTGAATATTCCAGCGGGGGTGAGAATACGCAGTATTTT. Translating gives CASSEYSSGGENTQYF.

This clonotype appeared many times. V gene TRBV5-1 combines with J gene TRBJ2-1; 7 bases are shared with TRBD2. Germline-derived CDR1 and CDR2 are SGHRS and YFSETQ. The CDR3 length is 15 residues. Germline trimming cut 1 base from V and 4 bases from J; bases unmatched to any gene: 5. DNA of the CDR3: TGCGCCAGCAGCTTGTATCCTAGCGGTTACAATGAGCAGTTCTTC. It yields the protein CASSLYPSGYNEQFF. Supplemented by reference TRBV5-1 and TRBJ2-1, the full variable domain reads KAGVTQTPRYLIKTRGQQVTLSCSPISGHRSVSWYQQTPGQGLQFLFEYFSETQRNKGNFPGRFSGRQFSNSRSEMNVSTLELGDSALYLCASSLYPSGYNEQFFGPGTRLTVL.

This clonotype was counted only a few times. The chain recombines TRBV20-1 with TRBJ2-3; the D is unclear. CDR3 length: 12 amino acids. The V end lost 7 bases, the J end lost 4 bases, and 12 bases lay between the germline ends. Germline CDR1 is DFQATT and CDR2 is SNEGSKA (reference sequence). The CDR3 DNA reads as TGCAGTGGCTTAATTGCCTCAGATACGCAGTATTTT. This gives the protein CSGLIASDTQYF.